The following is a T cell receptor (beta chain) sequence with its context. This specimen belongs to a study of blood T cell repertoires in COVID-19. The overall study: Acute-phase and convalescent COVID-19 samples originated in the United States, Italy and Spain. Sources were T cells, B-cell-depleted T cells, or PBMCs; the material itself was cDNA or gDNA.

Germline assignment: CDR1 SGHVS and CDR2 FQNEAQ. Trimming cost V 1 base and J 0 bases; bases outside gene matches: 7. The CDR3 runs 18 residues. Original methodology: Amplified reference gene primers provided the basis for estimating nucleated cell counts. Libraries were prepared by immunoSEQ multiplex PCR; TCRdb keeps only in-frame clonotypes and omits some of them. The V and J calls and clone size are taken from that table; D and trimming were inferred from the DNA. Found here are about 160,000 clones, about 93% of them singletons; the top ten hold under 5%. The sequence came from a woman in her forties or fifties with acute or convalescent COVID-19. Sequences were obtained from peripheral blood. This sequence joins TRBV7-8 and TRBJ2-2, with TRBD2 matching 8 bases. CDR3 loop: CASSLEWWRGANTGELFF. The DNA for the CDR3 is TGTGCCAGCAGCTTAGAATGGTGGCGGGGGGCGAACACCGGGGAGCTGTTTTTT.